Below, 7 T cell receptor beta chains from the same sample are listed, as sequenced in a study of early stage breast cancer tumors (dated by TCRdb to between 2016 and 2019). The library came from the immunoSEQ multiplex PCR assay. The clones in this table, taken by TCRdb from immuneACCESS, are in-frame only. Not every clone is retained; where verified, under half of the shortfall comes from an unresolved V gene, and the cause of the rest is unknown. The sample table records 25,000 to 35,000 clones; 80% of these occur just once. The ten top clones hold 10% to 15% of the sample. Sequences were obtained from blood. The origin of the receptors is a person between 55 and 69 years old with breast cancer.

The chain uses TRBV10-3 and TRBJ1-1, with no clear D. V lost 4 bases, J lost 0 bases, and 9 bases lay in between. This CDR3 has 14 residues. Germline V gene data show CDR1 as ENHRY and CDR2 as SYGVKD. CDR3: CAISGGLVNTEAFF. The CDR3 DNA follows: TGTGCCATCAGTGGCGGATTAGTGAACACTGAAGCTTTCTTT.

The chain has TRBV29-1 and TRBJ1-5, with D uncertain. CDR3 length: 12 amino acids. The germline V gene has CDR1 SQVTM and CDR2 ANQGSEA. Trimming shortened V by 4 bases and J by 4 bases, and 8 bases separated the two germline ends. CDR3 loop: CSVAGRNQPQHF. In nucleotides, the CDR3 is TGCAGCGTTGCAGGAAGGAATCAGCCCCAGCATTTT. Full variable domain (remainder filled in from reference TRBV29-1 and TRBJ1-5): SAVISQKPSRDICQRGTSLTIQCQVDSQVTMMFWYRQQPGQSLTLIATANQGSEATYESGFVIDKFPISRPNLTFSTLTVSNMSPEDSSIYLCSVAGRNQPQHFGDGTRLSIL.

The rearrangement links TRBV4-1 to TRBJ2-7; TRBD2 aligns across 13 bases. V shed 1 base, J shed 7 bases, and the junction held 7 bases outside the gene matches. CDR1 is MGHRA and CDR2 is YSYEKL in the germline V gene. The CDR3 is 16 amino acids. CDR3 sequence reads: CASSQGATSGREEQYF. CDR3 bases: TGCGCCAGCAGCCAAGGGGCAACTAGCGGGAGGGAAGAGCAGTACTTC.

The V call is TRBV18, the J call TRBJ1-2, with D uncertain. The germline V and J ends were trimmed by 3 bases and 8 bases, with 10 bases remaining between them. The CDR3 covers 12 residues. The germline CDR1 and CDR2 sequences are KGHSH and LQKENI. The CDR3 is CASSPSSAGYTF. The CDR3 DNA reads TGTGCCAGCTCACCGAGTAGCGCGGGCTACACCTTC.

This chain uses TRBV5-1 with TRBJ1-1; D gene unclear. The CDR3 extends over 13 amino acids. The V gene's germline CDR1 is SGHRS and CDR2 YFSETQ. Trimming shortened V by 0 bases and J by 4 bases, and 7 bases separated the two germline ends. The CDR3 spells CASSLDRPTEAFF. CDR3 sequence (DNA): TGCGCCAGCAGCTTGGACAGACCCACTGAAGCTTTCTTT.

The chain links TRBV7-2 to TRBJ2-6; no firm D call. With 5 bases removed from V and 1 base from J, the gap between germline ends came to 12 bases. The germline V gene has CDR1 SGHTA and CDR2 FQGNSA. This CDR3 has 16 amino acids. The CDR3 region is CASSPSGPSGANVLTF. The CDR3 bases are TGTGCCAGCAGCCCCTCGGGTCCTTCTGGGGCCAACGTCCTGACTTTC.

This clone is a singleton in its sample. This chain uses TRBV7-2 with TRBJ2-7, with 9 positions matching TRBD1. Losses at the gene ends were 6 bases for V and 4 bases for J; bases not matched to a gene: 13. In germline, CDR1 is SGHTA, CDR2 FQGNSA. The CDR3 loop spans 16 amino acids. The CDR3 loop reads CASRPPNRDRVYEQYF. The DNA for the CDR3 is TGTGCCAGCAGACCTCCTAACCGGGACAGGGTGTACGAGCAGTACTTC.